Listed below are T cell receptor beta chains from one sample, sequenced in a study of OX40 agonist ivuxolimab in advanced cancers. The table came from immunoSEQ multiplex PCR; TCRdb's copy has only in-frame clones and leaves some out. The sample includes around 85,000 clones, more than 80% seen only once; the top ten take about 1.7%. This specimen consisted of CD4+ or CD8+ T cells sorted from blood, obtained in a trial of the OX40 agonist ivuxolimab. The source is an adult with an advanced solid tumor such as melanoma, head and neck, liver or kidney cancer. Both conserved end residues are part of each CDR3. The D gene is left open where the match is weak. The size field is filled for only some rows; it gives once, few, many or a size class.

d_call: NA; v_call: TRBV2; j_call: TRBJ1-4; cdr3_length: 12; clone_size: NA; cdr3_aa: CASSESKGKLVF; cdr3_nt: TGTGCCAGCAGTGAGAGTAAGGGGAAATTGGTTTTT
d_call: NA; v_call: TRBV6-6; j_call: TRBJ2-1; cdr3_length: 15; clone_size: NA; cdr3_aa: CASSLDRISYNEQFF; cdr3_nt: TGTGCCAGCAGCCTGGACAGAATCTCCTACAATGAGCAGTTCTTC
d_call: NA; v_call: TRBV13; j_call: TRBJ1-3; cdr3_length: 16; clone_size: NA; cdr3_aa: CASSILGGVAGNTIYF; cdr3_nt: TGTGCCAGCAGCATCCTCGGGGGGGTAGCAGGAAACACCATATATTTT
d_call: NA; v_call: TRBV5-1; j_call: TRBJ2-2; cdr3_length: 15; clone_size: NA; cdr3_aa: CASSLDTTNTGELFF; cdr3_nt: TGCGCCAGCAGCTTGGACACCACGAACACCGGGGAGCTGTTTTTT
d_call: TRBD2; v_call: TRBV9; j_call: TRBJ2-1; cdr3_length: 14; clone_size: NA; cdr3_aa: CASSKREGHNEQFF; cdr3_nt: TGTGCCAGCAGCAAGCGGGAGGGCCACAATGAGCAGTTCTTC
d_call: NA; v_call: TRBV2; j_call: TRBJ2-7; cdr3_length: 13; clone_size: NA; cdr3_aa: CASSEAWSYEQYF; cdr3_nt: TGTGCCAGCAGTGAAGCTTGGAGCTACGAGCAGTACTTC
d_call: NA; v_call: TRBV30; j_call: TRBJ2-2; cdr3_length: 13; clone_size: NA; cdr3_aa: CAWSANEHGELFF; cdr3_nt: TGTGCCTGGTCCGCGAACGAGCACGGGGAGCTGTTTTTT
d_call: NA; v_call: TRBV19; j_call: TRBJ2-5; cdr3_length: 13; clone_size: NA; cdr3_aa: CASSGGESETQYF; cdr3_nt: TGTGCCAGTAGTGGTGGGGAATCAGAGACCCAGTACTTC
d_call: NA; v_call: TRBV28; j_call: TRBJ2-3; cdr3_length: 15; clone_size: once; cdr3_aa: CASSRQALRTDTQYF; cdr3_nt: TGTGCCAGCAGTCGACAGGCCCTTCGCACAGATACGCAGTATTTT
d_call: NA; v_call: TRBV5-4; j_call: TRBJ2-6; cdr3_length: 14; clone_size: NA; cdr3_aa: CASSFSSGANVLTF; cdr3_nt: TGTGCCAGCAGCTTTAGCTCTGGGGCCAACGTCCTGACTTTC
d_call: NA; v_call: TRBV29-1; j_call: TRBJ2-1; cdr3_length: 11; clone_size: once; cdr3_aa: CSVFTGNEQFF; cdr3_nt: TGCAGCGTATTTACAGGGAATGAGCAGTTCTTC
d_call: NA; v_call: TRBV27; j_call: TRBJ2-7; cdr3_length: 14; clone_size: once; cdr3_aa: CASSRRGGEGEQYF; cdr3_nt: TGTGCCAGCAGTCGAAGAGGGGGGGAGGGCGAGCAGTACTTC
d_call: NA; v_call: TRBV11-2; j_call: TRBJ2-5; cdr3_length: 14; clone_size: few; cdr3_aa: CASSSIGGEGTQYF; cdr3_nt: TGTGCCAGCAGCTCCATCGGGGGAGAGGGGACCCAGTACTTC
d_call: NA; v_call: TRBV29-1; j_call: TRBJ2-3; cdr3_length: 14; clone_size: NA; cdr3_aa: CSVVGGKSTDTQYF; cdr3_nt: TGCAGCGTTGTTGGCGGGAAAAGCACAGATACGCAGTATTTT
d_call: NA; v_call: TRBV13; j_call: TRBJ2-5; cdr3_length: 14; clone_size: NA; cdr3_aa: CASSRRDQGETQYF; cdr3_nt: TGTGCCAGCAGCCGCCGGGACCAGGGGGAGACCCAGTACTTC
d_call: TRBD1; v_call: TRBV30; j_call: TRBJ1-2; cdr3_length: 13; clone_size: NA; cdr3_aa: CAWSFTGGYGYTF; cdr3_nt: TGTGCCTGGAGTTTTACAGGGGGCTATGGCTACACCTTC
d_call: NA; v_call: TRBV4-1; j_call: TRBJ2-1; cdr3_length: 13; clone_size: NA; cdr3_aa: CASSQDRLARGFF; cdr3_nt: TGCGCCAGCAGCCAAGATCGCCTAGCGAGGGGGTTCTTC
d_call: TRBD1; v_call: TRBV7-2; j_call: TRBJ2-7; cdr3_length: 14; clone_size: NA; cdr3_aa: CASSLVWTGDEQYF; cdr3_nt: TGTGCCAGCAGCTTAGTTTGGACAGGAGACGAGCAGTACTTC
d_call: NA; v_call: TRBV7-2; j_call: TRBJ1-1; cdr3_length: 12; clone_size: NA; cdr3_aa: CASSLGGPEAFF; cdr3_nt: TGTGCCAGCAGCTTAGGGGGCCCTGAAGCTTTCTTT
d_call: NA; v_call: TRBV11-2; j_call: TRBJ2-3; cdr3_length: 12; clone_size: NA; cdr3_aa: CASSILTDTQYF; cdr3_nt: TGTGCCAGCAGCATCCTCACAGATACGCAGTATTTT
d_call: NA; v_call: TRBV7-6; j_call: TRBJ1-1; cdr3_length: 14; clone_size: NA; cdr3_aa: CASSLGEANTEAFF; cdr3_nt: TGTGCCAGCAGCTTAGGGGAGGCGAACACTGAAGCTTTCTTT
d_call: NA; v_call: TRBV7-9; j_call: TRBJ2-1; cdr3_length: 12; clone_size: NA; cdr3_aa: CASSLVASQQFF; cdr3_nt: TGTGCCAGCAGCTTAGTGGCTAGCCAGCAGTTCTTC
d_call: NA; v_call: TRBV20-1; j_call: TRBJ2-7; cdr3_length: 9; clone_size: NA; cdr3_aa: CSERVEQYF; cdr3_nt: TGCAGTGAAAGGGTCGAGCAGTACTTC
d_call: NA; v_call: TRBV5-4; j_call: TRBJ2-7; cdr3_length: 13; clone_size: NA; cdr3_aa: CASSLSSNDEQYF; cdr3_nt: TGTGCCAGCAGCTTGTCCTCGAATGACGAGCAGTACTTC
d_call: TRBD1; v_call: TRBV4-2; j_call: TRBJ2-3; cdr3_length: 16; clone_size: NA; cdr3_aa: CASSQFETGRSDTQYF; cdr3_nt: TGTGCCAGCAGCCAATTTGAGACAGGGCGTTCGGATACGCAGTATTTT
d_call: NA; v_call: TRBV6-6; j_call: TRBJ1-2; cdr3_length: 12; clone_size: NA; cdr3_aa: CASSYPQGHYTF; cdr3_nt: TGTGCCAGCAGTTACCCTCAGGGACACTACACCTTC
d_call: TRBD2; v_call: TRBV5-1; j_call: TRBJ2-7; cdr3_length: 13; clone_size: NA; cdr3_aa: CASSPTSGYEQYF; cdr3_nt: TGCGCCAGCAGCCCGACTAGCGGTTACGAGCAGTACTTC
d_call: NA; v_call: TRBV5-6; j_call: TRBJ2-7; cdr3_length: 13; clone_size: NA; cdr3_aa: CASSLDTDLGQYF; cdr3_nt: TGTGCCAGCAGCTTGGATACAGATCTAGGGCAGTACTTC
d_call: NA; v_call: TRBV6-4; j_call: TRBJ1-5; cdr3_length: 17; clone_size: NA; cdr3_aa: CASPWGFRPYFNQPQHF; cdr3_nt: TGTGCCAGCCCCTGGGGCTTTAGGCCCTATTTCAATCAGCCCCAGCATTTT
d_call: NA; v_call: TRBV10-3; j_call: TRBJ2-7; cdr3_length: 12; clone_size: NA; cdr3_aa: CATQAEYYEQYF; cdr3_nt: TGTGCCACACAAGCGGAGTACTACGAGCAGTACTTC
d_call: NA; v_call: TRBV4-1; j_call: TRBJ1-2; cdr3_length: 15; clone_size: once; cdr3_aa: CASSPGQTLNYGYTF; cdr3_nt: TGCGCCAGCAGCCCTGGACAGACCCTTAACTATGGCTACACCTTC
d_call: TRBD1; v_call: TRBV19; j_call: TRBJ1-2; cdr3_length: 17; clone_size: NA; cdr3_aa: CASSKLPGQGRGYGYTF; cdr3_nt: TGTGCCAGTAGTAAACTCCCGGGACAGGGCCGTGGCTATGGCTACACCTTC
d_call: NA; v_call: TRBV5-1; j_call: TRBJ2-7; cdr3_length: 14; clone_size: NA; cdr3_aa: CASSFNSGLYEQYF; cdr3_nt: TGCGCCAGCAGCTTCAATTCAGGGCTTTACGAGCAGTACTTC
d_call: TRBD2; v_call: TRBV6-4; j_call: TRBJ2-2; cdr3_length: 20; clone_size: NA; cdr3_aa: CASSLRLAGGPLANTGELFF; cdr3_nt: TGTGCCAGCAGTCTCAGACTAGCGGGAGGCCCTCTCGCGAACACCGGGGAGCTGTTTTTT
d_call: NA; v_call: TRBV7-8; j_call: TRBJ2-1; cdr3_length: 14; clone_size: NA; cdr3_aa: CASRPAPTANEQFF; cdr3_nt: TGTGCCAGCAGACCAGCTCCCACGGCCAATGAGCAGTTCTTC
d_call: TRBD2; v_call: TRBV2; j_call: TRBJ2-5; cdr3_length: 14; clone_size: NA; cdr3_aa: CASSQPSGGETQYF; cdr3_nt: TGTGCCAGCAGTCAACCTAGCGGCGGAGAGACCCAGTACTTC
d_call: NA; v_call: TRBV29-1; j_call: TRBJ2-3; cdr3_length: 16; clone_size: NA; cdr3_aa: CSVDPLRGPSTDTQYF; cdr3_nt: TGCAGCGTTGACCCTCTGCGGGGGCCAAGCACAGATACGCAGTATTTT
d_call: NA; v_call: TRBV5-4; j_call: TRBJ2-7; cdr3_length: 15; clone_size: NA; cdr3_aa: CASSSSGTSPYEQYF; cdr3_nt: TGTGCCAGCAGCTCCTCCGGGACAAGTCCGTACGAGCAGTACTTC
d_call: TRBD1; v_call: TRBV5-1; j_call: TRBJ2-6; cdr3_length: 17; clone_size: NA; cdr3_aa: CASSIQGAQVGANVLTF; cdr3_nt: TGCGCCAGCAGCATACAGGGGGCACAGGTTGGGGCCAACGTCCTGACTTTC
d_call: NA; v_call: TRBV19; j_call: TRBJ1-5; cdr3_length: 16; clone_size: NA; cdr3_aa: CASSEYGVGGSQPQHF; cdr3_nt: TGTGCCAGTAGTGAGTACGGGGTAGGGGGGTCGCAGCCCCAGCATTTT
d_call: NA; v_call: TRBV7-2; j_call: TRBJ2-7; cdr3_length: 13; clone_size: NA; cdr3_aa: CASTRLASHEQYF; cdr3_nt: TGTGCCAGCACCCGGCTAGCTTCCCACGAGCAGTACTTC
d_call: TRBD1; v_call: TRBV19; j_call: TRBJ1-4; cdr3_length: 14; clone_size: NA; cdr3_aa: CASSMGQMNEKLFF; cdr3_nt: TGTGCCAGTAGTATGGGACAGATGAATGAAAAACTGTTTTTT
d_call: NA; v_call: TRBV4-3; j_call: TRBJ1-2; cdr3_length: 13; clone_size: NA; cdr3_aa: CASSQDGRGGYTF; cdr3_nt: TGCGCCAGCAGCCAAGATGGAAGGGGAGGCTACACCTTC
d_call: NA; v_call: TRBV7-8; j_call: TRBJ1-5; cdr3_length: 16; clone_size: NA; cdr3_aa: CASSKAGGGGNQPQHF; cdr3_nt: TGTGCCAGCAGCAAAGCTGGAGGAGGGGGCAATCAGCCCCAGCATTTT
d_call: TRBD2; v_call: TRBV19; j_call: TRBJ2-7; cdr3_length: 14; clone_size: once; cdr3_aa: CASSPQRGSYEQYF; cdr3_nt: TGTGCCAGTAGTCCGCAGCGGGGCTCCTACGAGCAGTACTTC
d_call: NA; v_call: TRBV7-9; j_call: TRBJ1-3; cdr3_length: 16; clone_size: NA; cdr3_aa: CASSPSGSYSGNTIYF; cdr3_nt: TGTGCCAGCAGCCCCTCGGGTTCCTACTCTGGAAACACCATATATTTT
d_call: NA; v_call: TRBV27; j_call: TRBJ1-6; cdr3_length: 17; clone_size: NA; cdr3_aa: CASSPLSRGGYNSPLHF; cdr3_nt: TGTGCCAGCAGTCCTCTCTCGCGAGGCGGCTATAATTCACCCCTCCACTTT
d_call: TRBD1; v_call: TRBV5-8; j_call: TRBJ1-2; cdr3_length: 17; clone_size: once; cdr3_aa: CASRGQGARAWAYGYTF; cdr3_nt: TGTGCCAGCAGAGGACAGGGGGCGAGAGCGTGGGCCTATGGCTACACCTTC
d_call: NA; v_call: TRBV5-8; j_call: TRBJ2-3; cdr3_length: 15; clone_size: NA; cdr3_aa: CASSLGLFGTDTQYF; cdr3_nt: TGTGCCAGCAGCCTGGGACTTTTTGGCACAGATACGCAGTATTTT
d_call: NA; v_call: TRBV30; j_call: TRBJ2-3; cdr3_length: 12; clone_size: NA; cdr3_aa: CAWSGSTDTQYF; cdr3_nt: TGTGCCTGGAGCGGGAGCACAGATACGCAGTATTTT
d_call: NA; v_call: TRBV9; j_call: TRBJ1-3; cdr3_length: 18; clone_size: NA; cdr3_aa: CASSPRGGRTYSGNTIYF; cdr3_nt: TGTGCCAGCAGCCCGAGAGGTGGACGGACCTACTCTGGAAACACCATATATTTT
d_call: NA; v_call: TRBV5-1; j_call: TRBJ2-1; cdr3_length: 13; clone_size: NA; cdr3_aa: CASRSMEGNEQFF; cdr3_nt: TGCGCCAGCAGGTCTATGGAAGGCAATGAGCAGTTCTTC
d_call: TRBD2; v_call: TRBV6-1; j_call: TRBJ2-5; cdr3_length: 18; clone_size: NA; cdr3_aa: CASSEGVSGRAQGETQYF; cdr3_nt: TGTGCCAGCAGTGAAGGAGTTAGCGGGAGGGCCCAGGGGGAGACCCAGTACTTC
d_call: NA; v_call: TRBV5-1; j_call: TRBJ1-4; cdr3_length: 13; clone_size: once; cdr3_aa: CASSLTANEKLFF; cdr3_nt: TGCGCCAGCAGCTTGACAGCTAATGAAAAACTGTTTTTT
d_call: TRBD1; v_call: TRBV6-1; j_call: TRBJ2-3; cdr3_length: 16; clone_size: NA; cdr3_aa: CASSDQTGGASDTQYF; cdr3_nt: TGTGCCAGCAGTGACCAGACAGGGGGCGCCTCAGATACGCAGTATTTT
d_call: NA; v_call: TRBV18; j_call: TRBJ2-7; cdr3_length: 13; clone_size: NA; cdr3_aa: CASSPTGIYEQYF; cdr3_nt: TGTGCCAGCTCACCCACAGGAATATACGAGCAGTACTTC
d_call: NA; v_call: TRBV5-1; j_call: TRBJ1-3; cdr3_length: 15; clone_size: NA; cdr3_aa: CASSAGVTSGNTIYF; cdr3_nt: TGCGCCAGCAGCGCCGGAGTGACTTCTGGAAACACCATATATTTT
d_call: TRBD2; v_call: TRBV14; j_call: TRBJ2-1; cdr3_length: 13; clone_size: NA; cdr3_aa: CASSTRLAGEQFF; cdr3_nt: TGTGCCAGCAGCACCCGACTAGCGGGTGAGCAGTTCTTC
d_call: NA; v_call: TRBV21-1; j_call: TRBJ1-2; cdr3_length: 14; clone_size: NA; cdr3_aa: CASSKVYCYYGYTF; cdr3_nt: TGTGCCAGCAGCAAAGTGTACTGCTACTATGGCTACACCTTC
d_call: NA; v_call: TRBV5-6; j_call: TRBJ1-1; cdr3_length: 16; clone_size: NA; cdr3_aa: CASSFTGTMRDTEAFF; cdr3_nt: TGTGCCAGCAGCTTTACGGGGACTATGAGGGACACTGAAGCTTTCTTT